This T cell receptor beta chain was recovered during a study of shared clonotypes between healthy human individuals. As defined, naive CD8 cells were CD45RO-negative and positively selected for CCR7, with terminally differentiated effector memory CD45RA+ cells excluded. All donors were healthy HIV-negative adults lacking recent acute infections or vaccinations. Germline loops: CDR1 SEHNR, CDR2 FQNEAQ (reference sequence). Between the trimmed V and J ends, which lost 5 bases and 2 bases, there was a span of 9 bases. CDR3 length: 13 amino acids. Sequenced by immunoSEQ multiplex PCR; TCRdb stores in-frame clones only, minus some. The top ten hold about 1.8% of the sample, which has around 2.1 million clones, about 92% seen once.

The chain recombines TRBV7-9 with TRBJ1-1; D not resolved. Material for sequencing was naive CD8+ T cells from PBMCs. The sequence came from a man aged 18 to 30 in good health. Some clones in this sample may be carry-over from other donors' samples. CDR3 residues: CASSQTFNTEAFF. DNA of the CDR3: TGTGCCAGCAGCCAGACATTTAACACTGAAGCTTTCTTT.